The 11 T cell receptor beta chains given below trace back to one sample, sequenced in a study of blood T cell repertoires in COVID-19. Method: immunoSEQ multiplex PCR; TCRdb's copy keeps in-frame clones and lacks some. The sample has 200,000 to 250,000 clones; 60% to 85% are singletons. Input material: peripheral blood. These receptors were obtained from a woman between 65 and 79 years old with acute or convalescent COVID-19.

The rearrangement joins TRBV24-1 to TRBJ2-5; 12 nucleotides line up with TRBD2. Germline V lookup: CDR1 KGHDR, CDR2 SFDVKD. The CDR3 contains 15 residues. V dropped 10 bases and J dropped 5; count of bases not matched to a gene: 10. CDR3 amino acids: CATSTSGGPGETQYF. DNA of the CDR3: TGTGCCACTTCGACTAGCGGGGGTCCGGGGGAGACCCAGTACTTC.

The chain links TRBV4-3 to TRBJ2-2; 9 bases match TRBD2. Germline V CDR1 and CDR2: LGHNA, YSLEER. V was clipped by 0 bases and J by 4 bases; unmatched bases: 9. The CDR3 covers 18 residues. The CDR3 sequence: CASSQEPGGGAVTGELFF. As DNA, the CDR3 is TGCGCCAGCAGCCAAGAACCCGGCGGGGGGGCCGTCACCGGGGAGCTGTTTTTT.

The rearrangement uses TRBV7-2 and TRBJ2-3; no reliable D call. The CDR3 spans 14 residues. CDR1 SGHTA and CDR2 FQGNSA come from the germline V gene. The V and J ends lost 9 bases and 4 bases respectively, with 17 bases between them. The CDR3 region is CASKNLDVADTQYF. Written as DNA, the CDR3 is TGTGCCAGTAAGAATTTAGATGTAGCAGATACGCAGTATTTT.

V is TRBV14 and J is TRBJ1-1; TRBD1 aligns across 8 bases. This CDR3 is 12 amino acids long. V lost 4 bases, J lost 7 bases, and 2 bases stayed unmatched. The germline CDR1 and CDR2 sequences are SGHDN and FVKESK. In nucleotides, the CDR3 is TGTGCCAGCAGCCTAGGACAGGGTGAAGCTTTCTTT. It translates to CASSLGQGEAFF. The full variable domain, with the rest looked up from reference TRBV14 and TRBJ1-1, is EAGVTQFPSHSVIEKGQTVTLRCDPISGHDNLYWYRRVMGKEIKFLLHFVKESKQDESGMPNNRFLAERTGGTYSTLKVQPAELEDSGVYFCASSLGQGEAFFGQGTRLTVV.

The chain carries TRBV7-2 and TRBJ2-2, with 7 positions matching TRBD2. The CDR3 contains 14 residues. Germline-derived CDR1 and CDR2 are SGHTA and FQGNSA. The V segment lost 6 bases and the J segment 5 bases; nucleotides outside the gene matches: 6. The CDR3 is CASSSSGITGELFF. In DNA, the CDR3 is TGTGCCAGCAGTTCTAGCGGCATAACCGGGGAGCTGTTTTTT.

This clone was seen a few times. The gene calls are TRBV12-3 or TRBV12-4 and TRBJ1-2; 8 bases match TRBD1. This CDR3 comprises 13 residues. V was pared by 5 bases and J by 9 bases, with 8 bases of the junction left unmatched. CDR3 nucleotides: TGTGCCAGCAGTCCCGGGACAGGAGGGAGCTACACCTTC. This translates into CASSPGTGGSYTF.

The chain is built from TRBV5-8 and TRBJ1-3, with unresolved D. V lost 5 bases to trimming and J lost 6 bases, with 12 bases between them. This CDR3 is 13 amino acids long. Germline V gives CDR1 SGHTS, CDR2 YDEGEE. The chain's CDR3 is CASRSPRVNTIYF. For the CDR3, the DNA is TGTGCCAGCAGGTCGCCAAGAGTAAACACCATATATTTT.

The V gene is TRBV18, the J gene TRBJ2-3; D possibly corresponds to TRBD2 (5 bases). CDR3 size: 14 residues. V lost 3 bases, J lost 0 bases, and 7 bases lay in between. The germline V gene encodes CDR1 KGHSH and CDR2 LQKENI. CDR3 loop: CASSPGSSTDTQYF. In nucleotides, the CDR3 is TGTGCCAGCTCACCTGGGAGTAGCACAGATACGCAGTATTTT.

Only one count was recorded for this clone. The chain employs TRBV6-5 and TRBJ2-7; TRBD1 aligns across 8 bases. Germline V gene lookup returns CDR1 MNHEY and CDR2 SVGAGI. J gave up 3 bases and V 4 bases, and 8 bases lay outside the gene matches. This CDR3 has 15 residues. Written as DNA, the CDR3 is TGTGCCAGCAGTTCGGGACAGGCGCCCGACTACGAGCAGTACTTC. Amino acid sequence: CASSSGQAPDYEQYF.

DNA for the CDR3: TGTGCCAGCAGTTATGACAGGGATCAGCCCCAGCATTTT. It is translated as CASSYDRDQPQHF. The chain employs TRBV12-3 or TRBV12-4 and TRBJ1-5; 7 nucleotides line up with TRBD1. Trimming took 4 bases from V and 5 from J; bases not matched to a gene: 2. The CDR3 has 13 amino acids.

Points on this clone: Other DNA sequences of this sample code for an identical CDR3. The V call is TRBV18, the J call TRBJ2-1, with 13 bases that match TRBD2. The germline gives CDR1 KGHSH, CDR2 LQKENI. V gave up 3 bases and J gave up 5 bases; unmatched junction bases: 1. The CDR3 contains 15 residues. CDR3 loop: CASSPGLAGNNEQFF. CDR3 in DNA: TGTGCCAGCTCACCGGGACTAGCGGGGAACAATGAGCAGTTCTTC.